The table lists the clone carrying this TCR beta chain with a few counts. No antigen is known for it. TCRdb reprocessed the 5' RACE reads via MiXCR and lists one record per CDR3 protein. The repertoire has about 220,000 distinct CDR3 sequences, under 12% of them found once; the top ten carry about 19%. This record belongs to a study of CD8 T cells in ankylosing spondylitis. General study points: Enrichment of disease-linked clones was reportedly significant in matched ankylosing spondylitis synovial fluid. In peripheral blood, disease-linked CD8+ clones occurred at relatively low frequencies.

V was clipped by 2 bases and J by 6 bases, with 8 bases between them. Germline CDR1 reads SEHNR; CDR2 reads FQNEAQ (reference sequence). CDR3 size: 12 residues. The sample taken for sequencing was blood, either unsorted or a sorted T cell fraction (not recorded which). The V and J genes are TRBV7-9 and TRBJ2-7; D not certain. This TCR derives from a male donor with ankylosing spondylitis or in good health (not recorded which). The CDR3 sequence is CASSLILLEQYF. The CDR3 nucleotides are TGTGCCAGCAGCTTAATACTGCTCGAGCAGTACTTC.